This T cell receptor beta chain was profiled in a study of breast tumors, draining lymph nodes, adjacent tissues (dated by TCRdb to the mid-2010s). Concerning the study at large: TCR beta repertoires were compared across tumor, adjacent nontumor tissue and axillary lymph nodes obtained from breast cancer patients. The study aimed to assess the relationships and possible T-cell exchange between tumor, surrounding tissue and draining lymph node repertoires in human breast cancer. Paper-wide results and their limitations: The conclusion that tumor T cells originate in lymph nodes was presented as consistent with a hypothesis rather than as directly demonstrated. Tumor and nontumor tissue repertoires were significantly more similar in luminal-like than in basal-like breast cancer. The data were judged consistent with most tumor T cells deriving from the lymph node and then expanding within tumor tissue. Tumor T-cell repertoires showed less diversity than lymph node repertoires and more diversity than nontumor tissue repertoires, and tumor T-cell repertoires showed preferential V and J gene usage.

CDR1 SNHLY and CDR2 FYNNEI were looked up in the germline V gene. Including cysteine and phenylalanine, the CDR3 has 16 amino acids. Only the CDR3 portion is preserved as DNA: 48 bases, with reading frame beginning at the first base. Unmatched junction bases come to 4, with V trimmed by 4 bases and J by 5 bases. Instrument used: Illumina HiSeq 2000. TCR beta chain libraries were generated by multiplex PCR amplification. High-throughput sequencing was used to analyze the amplified TCR beta chain products. TCRdb reanalyzed the raw reads on its own, using fastp at Q25 for trimming and MiXCR for clone calling, and kept in-frame beta chains. When rows share a CDR3 protein, they turn into one entry using the most common DNA and genes. Here the sample has under 300,000 distinct CDR3 sequences; around 35% occur a single time. Approximately 3.7% of the sample comes from the top ten. Lymph node samples came from the axillary draining lymph nodes of breast cancer patients.

This clonotype was seen just once. Its antigen specificity is not known. The record has no base qualities; no much larger clone is one base away. One read alone lends weak support. Specimen: axillary lymph node tissue. The clonotype originates from a female donor with breast cancer. Some clones in this sample may be carry-over from other donors' samples. Here the chain combines TRBV2 and TRBJ2-3, and 15 junction bases match TRBD2. The CDR3 sequence is CASSVGLAGGQDTQYF. The sequenced DNA: TGTGCCAGCAGTGTAGGACTAGCGGGAGGGCAAGATACGCAGTATTTT.